The 13 T cell receptor beta chains below all came from one sample that was sequenced in a study of human CD4 T cells and Enterobacteriaceae (dated by TCRdb to 2020 to 2022). Memory CD4+ T cells were FACS-sorted on a FACSAria III to over 95% purity as all CD4+ cells other than CD45RA+CCR7+CD95- naive cells. Library preparation employed the immunoSEQ multiplex PCR assay. TCRdb carries this immuneACCESS record with in-frame sequences only. Its versions omit some clonotypes, under half of them owing to an unresolved V gene in the studies checked, with the rest unexplained. This sample gives about 29,000 clones in total; about 80% of them show up just once. The ten largest account for 1.5% to 2% of the sample. The material sequenced was memory CD4+ T cells from blood. The intended sense of this specimen's cell subset or site label: total memory CD4 T cells sorted directly ex vivo, unstimulated. The receptors were gathered from a human donor in good health.

J is TRBJ2-1 and V is TRBV11-3, with TRBD2 matching over 9 bases. CDR3 length equals 16 residues. V was clipped by 1 base and J by 7 bases; unmatched bases: 8. CDR1 and CDR2 from the germline V gene are SGHNT and YENEEA. The CDR3 sequence: CASSLGAGLAHNEQFF. CDR3 DNA sequence: TGTGCCAGCAGCTTAGGGGCGGGACTAGCCCATAATGAGCAGTTCTTC.

The chain carries TRBV11-2 and TRBJ2-3; D uncertain. The CDR3 totals 15 residues. The germline CDR1 and CDR2 sequences are SGHAT and FQNNGV. Trimming cost V 3 bases and J 0 bases, with 10 bases left between them. The DNA of the CDR3 is TGTGCCAGCAGCTTCCAAGACACTAGCACAGATACGCAGTATTTT. Amino acid sequence: CASSFQDTSTDTQYF.

This chain uses TRBV6-1 with TRBJ2-1; unclear D gene. Germline V gene sequence: CDR1 MNHNS, CDR2 SASEGT. V was trimmed by 2 bases and J by 8 bases, leaving 16 bases between them. The CDR3 is 15 amino acids. CDR3: CASSEYPANSYEQFF. The CDR3 DNA reads TGTGCCAGCAGTGAATATCCGGCCAATTCCTATGAGCAGTTCTTC.

J is TRBJ1-3 and V is TRBV7-9, with D tentatively TRBD1 (6 bases). Trimming took off 5 bases at V and 0 bases at J, with 11 bases between the two ends. This CDR3 region has 15 residues. CDR1 SEHNR and CDR2 FQNEAQ come from the germline V gene (reference sequence). The CDR3 DNA follows: TGTGCCAGCAGCCTTCAGACAGGCTCTGGAAACACCATATATTTT. Translating gives CASSLQTGSGNTIYF.

The chain uses TRBV10-3 and TRBJ1-5; D ambiguous. With 7 bases removed from V and 0 bases from J, the gap between germline ends came to 10 bases. Germline V gene sequence: CDR1 ENHRY, CDR2 SYGVKD. This CDR3 region has 14 residues. The CDR3: CAIKHSDSNQPQHF. As DNA, the CDR3 is TGTGCCATCAAGCATTCAGATAGCAATCAGCCCCAGCATTTT.

V usage is TRBV9 and J usage is TRBJ1-3; 12 nucleotides line up with TRBD1. Losses at the gene ends were 2 bases for V and 0 bases for J; bases not matched to a gene: 3. This CDR3 contains 17 residues. Germline values: CDR1 SGDLS, CDR2 YYNGEE. As DNA, the CDR3 is TGTGCCAGCAGCGTTGGGACAGGGGGCAACTCTGGAAACACCATATATTTT. Residues: CASSVGTGGNSGNTIYF.

The chain has TRBV19 and TRBJ1-5; possible D gene TRBD1, 5 bases. The CDR3 consists of 13 residues. Deletions cut 5 bases from V and 5 bases from J, with 10 bases between. The germline CDR1 and CDR2 sequences are LNHDA and SQIVND (reference sequence). CDR3: CASSSRGDQPQHF. The CDR3 bases are TGTGCCAGTAGTTCCCGGGGCGATCAGCCCCAGCATTTT.

The CDR3 DNA follows: TGTGCCATCTCAGGGCAGGACACCGGGGAGCTGTTTTTT. Protein product: CAISGQDTGELFF. The chain carries TRBV10-3 and TRBJ2-2, with D possibly being TRBD1 (5 bases). CDR1 is ENHRY, CDR2 SYGVKD, per germline. The CDR3 contains 13 residues. V gave up 8 bases and J gave up 3 bases, with 10 bases separating them.

The V and J genes are TRBV5-4 and TRBJ1-2; possibly TRBD1 for D (5 bases). CDR3 length: 14 residues. V was shortened by 1 base and J by 3 bases, with 10 bases between the two germline ends. Germline V lookup: CDR1 SGHNT, CDR2 YYREEE (reference sequence). CDR3 protein: CASSLTGGYYGYTF. The CDR3 bases are TGTGCCAGCAGCTTGACAGGCGGCTACTATGGCTACACCTTC.

J is TRBJ2-1 and V is TRBV5-1, with 10 bases fitting TRBD2. Germline loops: CDR1 SGHRS, CDR2 YFSETQ. This CDR3 region has 13 residues. Trimming at V came to 4 bases and at J to 9 bases, leaving 4 bases not matched to a gene. CDR3 amino acids: CASSPGLAIEQFF. The CDR3 nucleotides read TGCGCCAGCAGCCCGGGACTAGCGATTGAGCAGTTCTTC.

This chain connects TRBV15 to TRBJ1-1; D gene unclear. The CDR3 covers 12 residues. The V end was cut by 3 bases, the J end by 8 bases, with 10 bases between. Germline V gene sequence: CDR1 LNHNV, CDR2 YYDKDF (reference sequence). CDR3 DNA: TGTGCCACCAGCAGCGGTCAACCCGAAGCTTTCTTT. It codes for CATSSGQPEAFF.

The chain combines TRBV7-2 with TRBJ1-1; D remains unclear. This CDR3 is built from 12 residues. Trimming removed 3 bases at V and 4 bases at J, with 6 bases between. Germline assignment: CDR1 SGHTA and CDR2 FQGNSA. CDR3: CASSLRGTEAFF. In DNA form, the CDR3 reads TGTGCCAGCAGCTTGCGGGGCACTGAAGCTTTCTTT.

This chain joins TRBV27 and TRBJ2-1, with TRBD2 identical over 13 bases. CDR3 length: 19 residues. The germline CDR1 and CDR2 sequences are MNHEY and SMNVEV (reference sequence). J lost 4 bases, V lost 6 bases, and 15 bases had no gene match. DNA for the CDR3: TGTGCCAGCAGCCCGACCCCCACTACTAGCGGGAGGGATTACAATGAGCAGTTCTTC. Translation: CASSPTPTTSGRDYNEQFF.